These T cell receptor beta chains were read from a single sample in a study of somatic mutations in cytotoxic T cells in rheumatoid arthritis. Sequenced by immunoSEQ multiplex PCR; TCRdb stores in-frame clones only, minus some. The sample has around 19,000 clones; approximately 80% are singletons. Sequencing was carried out using CD8+ T cells sorted from blood. These receptors all stem from an adult with rheumatoid arthritis. Both conserved end residues are part of each CDR3. D genes are given only for firm matches. Clone size appears in some rows only: once, few, many, or a class for an expanded clone.

v_call	j_call	clone_size	d_call	cdr3_aa	cdr3_nt
TRBV5-5	TRBJ2-1	.	TRBD2	CASSLWSGTYNEQFF	TGTGCCAGCAGCTTGTGGAGCGGGACCTACAATGAGCAGTTCTTC
TRBV7-9	TRBJ2-1	.	.	CASSLGLDNEQFF	TGTGCCAGCAGCTTAGGGCTAGACAATGAGCAGTTCTTC
TRBV29-1	TRBJ1-2	.	TRBD1	CSVSTDRVDGYTF	TGCAGCGTTTCCACAGACAGGGTGGATGGCTACACCTTC
TRBV4-3	TRBJ2-7	.	.	CASSQTQGYEQYF	TGCGCCAGCAGCCAAACCCAGGGGTACGAGCAGTACTTC
TRBV7-9	TRBJ2-5	.	.	CASRLEETQYF	TGTGCCAGCAGGTTAGAAGAGACCCAGTACTTC
TRBV4-2	TRBJ1-2	.	.	CASSQDRSGGPNYGYTF	TGTGCCAGCAGCCAAGATAGGAGTGGGGGGCCAAACTATGGCTACACCTTC
TRBV2	TRBJ2-6	.	.	CASRAPGSGANVLTF	TGTGCCAGCAGAGCCCCCGGTTCTGGGGCCAACGTCCTGACTTTC
TRBV9	TRBJ1-3	once	.	CASSASPGSSGNTIYF	TGTGCCAGCAGCGCGAGTCCGGGTAGCTCTGGAAACACCATATATTTT
TRBV15	TRBJ2-3	.	TRBD1	CATLGQAGDTQYF	TGTGCCACCTTGGGACAGGCTGGGGATACGCAGTATTTT
TRBV7-9	TRBJ1-1	.	.	CASIPPSFF	TGTGCCAGCATTCCCCCTTCTTTCTTT
TRBV5-6	TRBJ1-5	.	TRBD1	CASSFGQGHQPQHF	TGTGCCAGCAGCTTTGGACAGGGCCATCAGCCCCAGCATTTT
TRBV27	TRBJ1-5	.	.	CASSLSWGFNQPQHF	TGTGCCAGCAGTTTATCGTGGGGCTTCAATCAGCCCCAGCATTTT
TRBV7-9	TRBJ1-1	.	.	CASSLEGTGIKNTEAFF	TGTGCCAGCAGCTTAGAGGGTACAGGTATAAAGAACACTGAAGCTTTCTTT